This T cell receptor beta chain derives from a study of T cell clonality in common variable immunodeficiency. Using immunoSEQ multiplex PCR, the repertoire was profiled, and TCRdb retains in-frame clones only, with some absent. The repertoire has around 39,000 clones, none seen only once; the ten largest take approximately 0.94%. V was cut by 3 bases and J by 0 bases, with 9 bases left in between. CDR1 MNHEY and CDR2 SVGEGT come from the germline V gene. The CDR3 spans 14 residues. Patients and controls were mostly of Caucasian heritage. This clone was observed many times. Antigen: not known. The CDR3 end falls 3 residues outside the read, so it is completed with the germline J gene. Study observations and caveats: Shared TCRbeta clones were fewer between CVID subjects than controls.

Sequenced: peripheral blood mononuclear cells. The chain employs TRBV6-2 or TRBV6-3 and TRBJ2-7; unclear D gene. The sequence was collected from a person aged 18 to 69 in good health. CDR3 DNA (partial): TGTGCCAGCAGTTATCCGGTGAGCTCCTACGAG. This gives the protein CASSYPVSSYE. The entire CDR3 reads CASSYPVSSYEQYF.